This entry is about one T cell receptor beta chain. Its cognate antigen is unknown. This sample stems from a study of T cells in localized non-small cell lung cancer. The study, taken as a whole, reports: Uninvolved adjacent lung showed higher T cell clonality than tumor. Sequencing involved a lone tumor region, leaving heterogeneity possible.

CDR3 length: 13 amino acids. Germline assignment: CDR1 MNHEY and CDR2 SVGAGI. V was trimmed by 6 bases and J by 1 base, leaving 9 bases between them. Produced via immunoSEQ multiplex PCR; TCRdb's table is partial and in-frame only. The sample lists approximately 49,000 clones; approximately 75% were seen once. Sequencing used peripheral blood, obtained before any cancer treatment. The TCR originated in a man aged 35 to 70 with stage I squamous cell lung carcinoma. The chain uses TRBV6-5 and TRBJ1-1, with no clear D. The CDR3 DNA reads TGTGCCAGCAGCCTTACAGAGAACACTGAAGCTTTCTTT. This translates into CASSLTENTEAFF.